These 14 T cell receptor beta chains share one sample of origin, sequenced in a study of blood T cells in healthy people across ages. The second PCR ran roughly 7 to 12 cycles with a sample-barcoded 5' primer and J-beta primers. TCRdb redid the calling of the 5' RACE reads with MiXCR, one entry per CDR3 protein. The table has around 600,000 distinct CDR3 sequences, about 45% seen once. The sequencing input was blood. These receptors all come from a man older than 75 in good health.

This clonotype occurred a few times. The gene calls are TRBV6-1 and TRBJ1-2; D perhaps matches TRBD1 (5 bases). This CDR3 is built from 15 residues. CDR1 is MNHNS and CDR2 is SASEGT in the germline V gene. Trimming removed 6 bases from V and 4 bases from J, with 18 bases in between. CDR3 in amino acids: CASRSGPDSSYGYTF. The CDR3 DNA reads as TGTGCCAGCAGATCAGGACCAGACAGTTCCTATGGCTACACCTTC.

The J gene is TRBJ2-1, the V gene TRBV6-5, with 10 nucleotides matching TRBD2. The CDR3 runs to 16 residues. Germline-derived CDR1 and CDR2 are MNHEY and SVGAGI. Losses at the gene ends were 0 bases for V and 8 bases for J; bases not matched to a gene: 7. The CDR3 DNA reads as TGTGCCAGCAGTTACTCGAAGGCTAGCGGGAGCCATGAGCAGTTCTTC. It encodes CASSYSKASGSHEQFF.

The sample holds one count of this clonotype. V is TRBV18 and J is TRBJ2-4, with 11 bases fitting TRBD1. Germline-derived CDR1 and CDR2 are KGHSH and LQKENI. CDR3 length equals 15 residues. V shed 4 bases and J 6 bases; nucleotides not matched to a gene: 5. The CDR3 nucleotides read TGTGCCAGCTCACTCGGGACAGGGGGAACAAACATTCAGTACTTC. This codes for CASSLGTGGTNIQYF.

This clonotype showed up just a few times. The chain employs TRBV29-1 and TRBJ2-7; unclear D gene. Germline V gives CDR1 SQVTM, CDR2 ANQGSEA. V dropped 5 bases and J dropped 2 bases, with 13 bases sitting between them. The CDR3 sequence is 13 residues long. The chain's CDR3 is CSVTWPDTYEQYF. The CDR3 DNA reads as TGCAGCGTTACGTGGCCAGACACCTACGAGCAGTACTTC.

This clonotype came up a few times. J is TRBJ2-3 and V is TRBV4-3; possible D gene TRBD1, 5 bases. Looked up from germline, CDR1 is LGHNA and CDR2 is YSLEER. This CDR3 has 15 residues. V was shortened by 0 bases and J by 4 bases, with 11 bases between the two germline ends. The chain's CDR3 is CASSQELQGPDTQYF. The CDR3 DNA reads TGCGCCAGCAGCCAAGAGCTCCAGGGCCCAGATACGCAGTATTTT.

This clonotype was observed a handful of times. In nucleotides, the CDR3 is TGCGCCAGCAGCCAAGGTCTCCGAGAAGAGACCCAGTACTTC. Translation: CASSQGLREETQYF. The rearrangement links TRBV4-3 to TRBJ2-5; D gene ambiguous. The CDR3 consists of 14 residues. The germline V and J ends were trimmed by 1 base and 3 bases, with 9 bases remaining between them. Germline V lookup: CDR1 LGHNA, CDR2 YSLEER.

The chain employs TRBV11-3 and TRBJ2-7; 11 bases fit TRBD2. Losses at the gene ends were 4 bases for V and 7 bases for J; bases not matched to a gene: 12. The CDR3 runs 16 residues. Germline values: CDR1 SGHNT, CDR2 YENEEA. The CDR3 protein is CASSSGTSGSYDEQYF. As DNA, the CDR3 is TGTGCCAGCAGCTCCGGGACTAGCGGATCCTACGATGAGCAGTACTTC.

J is TRBJ2-1 and V is TRBV9; a weak D match, TRBD2 (6 bases). This CDR3 region has 17 residues. V was trimmed by 4 bases and J by 0 bases, leaving 17 bases between them. From germline, CDR1 is SGDLS and CDR2 YYNGEE. Here the CDR3 reads CASSRYRRGSSYNEQFF. The CDR3 bases are TGTGCCAGCAGCCGCTACAGGAGGGGCAGCTCCTACAATGAGCAGTTCTTC.

The rearrangement joins TRBV12-3 or TRBV12-4 to TRBJ1-5; D unclear. The CDR3 sequence is 11 residues long. V shed 8 bases and J shed 5 bases, with 7 bases lying between them. The CDR3 sequence is CASLLYQPQHF. The CDR3 bases are TGTGCCAGCCTTTTATATCAGCCCCAGCATTTT.

This clonotype was detected only once. V is TRBV12-3 or TRBV12-4 and J is TRBJ1-1, with a tentative D call TRBD1 (5 bases). CDR3 size: 15 residues. V was trimmed by 8 bases and J by 1 base, leaving 17 bases between them. DNA of the CDR3: TGTGCCAGCGTCCCAAGGGACGCTGGGAACACTGAAGCTTTCTTT. Amino acid sequence: CASVPRDAGNTEAFF.

The rearrangement links TRBV29-1 to TRBJ1-2; D unresolved. Germline assignment: CDR1 SQVTM and CDR2 ANQGSEA. The CDR3 is 13 amino acids. Between the trimmed V and J ends, which lost 7 bases and 2 bases, there was a span of 14 bases. DNA of the CDR3: TGCAGCGGTGGGGATGGAATCAACTATGGCTACACCTTC. Amino acid sequence: CSGGDGINYGYTF.

J is TRBJ2-7 and V is TRBV10-3, with D perhaps matching TRBD1 or TRBD2 (5 bases each). Germline CDR1 is ENHRY and CDR2 is SYGVKD. The V end was cut by 0 bases, the J end by 3 bases, with 6 bases between. The CDR3 extends over 13 amino acids. CDR3 sequence reads: CAISESGDYEQYF. DNA for the CDR3: TGTGCCATCAGTGAGTCGGGGGACTACGAGCAGTACTTC.

The rearrangement joins TRBV24-1 to TRBJ2-1, with D possibly TRBD2 on 6 matching bases. There are 13 residues in the CDR3. The V gene's germline CDR1 is KGHDR and CDR2 SFDVKD. Trimming pared 5 bases from V and 5 bases from J, leaving 9 bases between. The DNA for the CDR3 is TGTGCCACCAGTGGGGAGGTCGACAATGAGCAGTTCTTC. Its protein product is CATSGEVDNEQFF.

In its sample, this clonotype was seen a few times. The rearrangement uses TRBV7-2 and TRBJ1-5, with D unclear. Trimming left V 2 bases short and J 3 bases short, with 14 bases between. This CDR3 is built from 16 residues. From germline, CDR1 is SGHTA and CDR2 FQGNSA. The CDR3 DNA is TGTGCCAGCAGCTTACAAGGGCTTGTTCCCAATCAGCCCCAGCATTTT. This encodes CASSLQGLVPNQPQHF. Variable domain in full (rest from reference TRBV7-2 and TRBJ1-5): GAGVSQSPSNKVTEKGKDVELRCDPISGHTALYWYRQSLGQGLEFLIYFQGNSAPDKSGLPSDRFSAERTGGSVSTLTIQRTQQEDSAVYLCASSLQGLVPNQPQHFGDGTRLSIL.